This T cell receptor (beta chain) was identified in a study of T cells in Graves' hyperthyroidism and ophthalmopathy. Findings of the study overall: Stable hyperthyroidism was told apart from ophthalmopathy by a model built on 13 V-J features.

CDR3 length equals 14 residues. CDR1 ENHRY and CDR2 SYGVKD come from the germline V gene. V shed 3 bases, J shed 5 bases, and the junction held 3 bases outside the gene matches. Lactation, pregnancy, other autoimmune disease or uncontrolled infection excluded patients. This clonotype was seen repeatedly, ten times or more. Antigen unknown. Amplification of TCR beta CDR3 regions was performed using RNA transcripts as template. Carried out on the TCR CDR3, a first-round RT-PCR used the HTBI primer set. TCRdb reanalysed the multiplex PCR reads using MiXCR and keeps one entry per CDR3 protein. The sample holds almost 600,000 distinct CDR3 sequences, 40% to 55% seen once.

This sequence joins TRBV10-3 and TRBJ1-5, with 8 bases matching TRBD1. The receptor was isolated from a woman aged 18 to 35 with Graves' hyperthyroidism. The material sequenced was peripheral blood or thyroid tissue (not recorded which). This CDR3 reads CAISERTGYQPQHF. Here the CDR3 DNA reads TGTGCCATCAGTGAACGGACAGGGTATCAGCCCCAGCATTTT.